This T cell receptor (beta chain) was recovered during a study of post-analysis software for immune sequencing data. Study overall: Relapsing-remitting, secondary progressive and progressive-relapsing courses of multiple sclerosis were included. The study, taken as a whole, reports: TRBV5-6, TRBV5-1 and TRBV20-1 belonged to a set of about five TRBV segments that were more frequent in patients than controls. In multiple sclerosis, normalized Chao1 diversity was significantly below that of controls. Pronounced co-clustering by F measure was evident among identically batched samples.

On this clonotype: Its antigen is as yet unknown.

Prepared TCR beta cDNA libraries contained unique molecular identifiers. Each CDR3 protein gets one entry after TCRdb re-called the PCR reads with MiXCR. The sample consists of about 810,000 distinct CDR3 sequences, roughly 58% of them appearing once. The CDR3 runs to 16 residues. Germline V CDR1 and CDR2: LGHNA, YNFKEQ. V lost 1 base and J lost 4; bases outside the gene matches: 3. Material for sequencing was blood. The clonotype was recovered from a girl aged 5 to 17 with multiple sclerosis. The V call is TRBV4-2, the J call TRBJ2-1; 11 bases align to TRBD1. CDR3 nucleotide sequence: TGTGCCAGCAGCCAAGCCGGGACAGGGGGGTACAATGAGCAGTTCTTC. Encoded protein: CASSQAGTGGYNEQFF.